This T cell receptor (beta chain) was identified in a study of blood T cell repertoires in COVID-19. On the study more broadly: The United States, Italy and Spain supplied acute and convalescent COVID-19 samples. The cDNA or gDNA used as material had been derived from T cells, B-cell-depleted T cells, or PBMCs.

Symptom resolution, clearance, or two negative PCRs marked the recovered donors of Cohort 3. Profiled with immunoSEQ multiplex PCR; TCRdb holds only in-frame clones, not every one. The profile shows roughly 140,000 clones, around 80% of them singletons. The V gene's germline CDR1 is KGHSH and CDR2 LQKENI. This CDR3 contains 14 residues. Trimming stripped 0 bases from V and 4 bases from J, with 7 bases between. Sequences were obtained from PBMCs or T cells enriched from blood (not recorded which). The sequence derives from a man aged 50 to 59 who had recovered from COVID-19. This chain connects TRBV18 to TRBJ2-1, with D hard to call. This CDR3 reads CASSPPTRYNEQFF. CDR3 nucleotide sequence: TGTGCCAGCTCACCACCAACGAGGTACAATGAGCAGTTCTTC.